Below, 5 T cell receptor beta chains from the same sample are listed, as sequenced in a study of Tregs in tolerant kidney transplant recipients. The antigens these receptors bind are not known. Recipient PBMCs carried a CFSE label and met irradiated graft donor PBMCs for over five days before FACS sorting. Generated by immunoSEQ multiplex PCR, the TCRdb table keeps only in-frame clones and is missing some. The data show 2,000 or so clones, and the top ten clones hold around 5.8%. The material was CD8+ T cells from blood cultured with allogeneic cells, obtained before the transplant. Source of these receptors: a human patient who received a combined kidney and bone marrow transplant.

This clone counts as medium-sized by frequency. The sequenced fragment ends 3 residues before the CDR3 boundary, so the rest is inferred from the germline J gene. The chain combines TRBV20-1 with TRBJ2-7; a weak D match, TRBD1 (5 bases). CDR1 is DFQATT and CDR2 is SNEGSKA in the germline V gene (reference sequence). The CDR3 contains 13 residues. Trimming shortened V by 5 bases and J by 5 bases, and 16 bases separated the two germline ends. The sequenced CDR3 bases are TGCAGTGCTGAAGGGGCGAATGGACACGAG. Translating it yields CSAEGANGHE. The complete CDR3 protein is CSAEGANGHEQYF.

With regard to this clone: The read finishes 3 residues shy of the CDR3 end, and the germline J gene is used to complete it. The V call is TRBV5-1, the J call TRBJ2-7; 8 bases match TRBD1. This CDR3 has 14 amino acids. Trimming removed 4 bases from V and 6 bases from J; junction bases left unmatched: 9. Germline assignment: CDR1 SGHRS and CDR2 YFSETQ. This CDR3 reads CASSHWDRYAEQYF. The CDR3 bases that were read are TGCGCCAGCAGCCACTGGGACAGGTACGCCGAG. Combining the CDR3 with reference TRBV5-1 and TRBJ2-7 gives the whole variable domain KAGVTQTPRYLIKTRGQQVTLSCSPISGHRSVSWYQQTPGQGLQFLFEYFSETQRNKGNFPGRFSGRQFSNSRSEMNVSTLELGDSALYLCASSHWDRYAEQYFGPGTRLTVT.

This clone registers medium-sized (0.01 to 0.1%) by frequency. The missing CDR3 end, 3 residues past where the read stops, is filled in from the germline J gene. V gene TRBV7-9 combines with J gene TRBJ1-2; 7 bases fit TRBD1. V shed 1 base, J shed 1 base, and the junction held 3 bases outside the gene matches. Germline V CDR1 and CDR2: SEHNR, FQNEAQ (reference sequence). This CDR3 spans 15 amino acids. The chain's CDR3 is CASSLDRGGNYGYTF. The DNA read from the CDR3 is TGTGCCAGCAGCTTAGACAGGGGCGGTAACTATGGC.

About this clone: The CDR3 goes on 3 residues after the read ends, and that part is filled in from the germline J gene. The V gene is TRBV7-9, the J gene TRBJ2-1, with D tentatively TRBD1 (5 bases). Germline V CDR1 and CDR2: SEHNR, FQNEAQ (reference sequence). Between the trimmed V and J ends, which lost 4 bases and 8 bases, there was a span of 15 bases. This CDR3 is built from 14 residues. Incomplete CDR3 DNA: TGTGCCAGCAGCTCCGGTTTGGGGCCAGATGAG. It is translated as CASSSGLGPDE. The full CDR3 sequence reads CASSSGLGPDEQFF.

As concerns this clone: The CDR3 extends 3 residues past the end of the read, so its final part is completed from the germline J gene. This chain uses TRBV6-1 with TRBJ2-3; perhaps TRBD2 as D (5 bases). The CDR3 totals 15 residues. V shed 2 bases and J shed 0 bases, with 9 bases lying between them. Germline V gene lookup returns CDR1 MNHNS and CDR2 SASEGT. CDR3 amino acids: CASSESLASTDTQYF. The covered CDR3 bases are TGTGCCAGCAGTGAATCCCTAGCTAGCACAGATACG.